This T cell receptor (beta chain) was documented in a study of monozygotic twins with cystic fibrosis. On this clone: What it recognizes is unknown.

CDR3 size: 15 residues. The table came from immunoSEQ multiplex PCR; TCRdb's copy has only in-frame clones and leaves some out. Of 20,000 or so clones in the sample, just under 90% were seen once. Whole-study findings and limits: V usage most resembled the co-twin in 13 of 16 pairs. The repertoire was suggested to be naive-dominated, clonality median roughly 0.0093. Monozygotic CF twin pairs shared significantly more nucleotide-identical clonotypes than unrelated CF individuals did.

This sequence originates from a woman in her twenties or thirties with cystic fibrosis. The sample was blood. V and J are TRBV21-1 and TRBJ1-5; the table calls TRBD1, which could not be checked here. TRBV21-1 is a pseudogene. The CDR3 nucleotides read TGTGCCAGTCACCTTGGGGGCTGTCTTTCTCAGCCCCAGCATTTT. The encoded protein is CASHLGGCLSQPQHF.